A single TCR beta chain is shown here with its context. Its antigen remains undetermined. No base quality information exists; no much larger clone differs at one position. The data are from a study of T-cell reconstitution after alpha-beta-depleted transplantation in children (TCRdb year 2016). Regarding the complete study: T-cell immune reconstitution after TCRalphabeta/CD19-depleted allogeneic hematopoietic cell transplantation in children was quantitatively tracked in the study by means of TCR repertoire profiling.

Library preparation was by PCR. Sequencing took place on an Illumina HiSeq 2500. TCR libraries were prepared with molecular barcoding, using unique molecular identifiers to normalize TCRbeta repertoire quantification. TCRdb applied fastp at Q25 and MiXCR to the public reads, then kept only in-frame beta chains. Each CDR3 protein gets just one entry, which takes the most common genes and DNA from the rows behind it. This sample is represented by around 380,000 distinct CDR3 sequences; roughly a tenth of them were singletons. Roughly 5.1% of the sample is taken by the ten largest. Trimming at the junction amounts to 2 bases on V and 5 bases on J, and the germline ends lie 12 bases apart. CDR1 and CDR2 are drawn from the germline V gene (reference sequence): MNHEY, SMNVEV. Counted from cysteine to phenylalanine, this CDR3 has 14 amino acids. The only DNA kept is the CDR3, 42 bases in frame from the first base.

Recombination joined TRBV27 with TRBJ1-1; the best D guess is TRBD1, with 5 bases matching. This clonotype was obtained from a human donor who donated a stem cell graft to a child with acute myeloid leukemia. Sequences were derived from PBMCs from the stem cell graft donor, sampled from the stem cell graft. This receptor carries the CDR3 CASSLAGRWTEAFF. The DNA sequence is as follows: TGTGCCAGCAGTTTAGCAGGGAGGTGGACTGAAGCTTTCTTT.